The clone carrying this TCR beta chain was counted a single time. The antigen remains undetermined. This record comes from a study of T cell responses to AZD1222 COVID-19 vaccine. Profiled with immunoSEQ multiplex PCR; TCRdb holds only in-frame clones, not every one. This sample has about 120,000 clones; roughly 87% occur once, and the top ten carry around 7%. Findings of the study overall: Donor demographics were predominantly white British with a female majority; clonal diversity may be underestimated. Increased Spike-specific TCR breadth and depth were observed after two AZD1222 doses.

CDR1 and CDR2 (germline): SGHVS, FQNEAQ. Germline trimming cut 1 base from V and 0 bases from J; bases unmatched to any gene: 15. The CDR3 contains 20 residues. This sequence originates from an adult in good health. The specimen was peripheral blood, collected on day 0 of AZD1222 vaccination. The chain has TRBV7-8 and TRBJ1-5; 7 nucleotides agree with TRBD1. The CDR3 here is CASSLERTGRLWDSNQPQHF. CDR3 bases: TGTGCCAGCAGCTTAGAGAGGACAGGCAGATTGTGGGATAGCAATCAGCCCCAGCATTTT.